These 27 T cell receptor beta chains came from one sample sequenced in a study of T cell responses to AZD1222 COVID-19 vaccine. The assay was immunoSEQ multiplex PCR, and TCRdb's table has in-frame clones only and misses some. The table shows 54,000 or so clones, with more than 70% occurring only once. This specimen consisted of peripheral blood, obtained on day 0 of AZD1222 vaccination. These receptors all come from an adult in good health.

This chain joins TRBV20-1 and TRBJ2-1; D ambiguous. The CDR3 has 11 residues. Trimming left V 3 bases short and J 7 bases short, with 7 bases between. Germline loops: CDR1 DFQATT, CDR2 SNEGSKA (reference sequence). CDR3 protein: CSARDMNEQFF. The CDR3 DNA sequence: TGCAGTGCTAGGGATATGAATGAGCAGTTCTTC.

The gene calls are TRBV7-9 and TRBJ1-5; D remains unclear. Per germline, CDR1 SEHNR and CDR2 FQNEAQ (reference sequence). The CDR3 totals 15 residues. V lost 1 base and J lost 0, with 7 bases in between. In DNA form, the CDR3 reads TGTGCCAGCAGCTTAGATGTTAATAGCAATCAGCCCCAGCATTTT. Translation gives CASSLDVNSNQPQHF.

This chain uses TRBV12-3 or TRBV12-4 with TRBJ2-7, with 7 bases identical to TRBD2. The CDR3 spans 12 residues. Losses at the gene ends were 9 bases for V and 2 bases for J; bases not matched to a gene: 4. The CDR3 DNA sequence: TGTGCCAGTCGTGGGGGGGCCTACGAGCAGTACTTC. It specifies CASRGGAYEQYF.

V usage is TRBV7-3 and J usage is TRBJ2-5, with 8 bases that match TRBD2. CDR3 length: 14 amino acids. The germline V gene has CDR1 SGHTA and CDR2 FQGTGA. The trim removed 6 bases at V and 5 bases at J, leaving 8 bases unmatched. The CDR3 DNA reads as TGTGCCAGCAGTCGGTCTCCGGGAGGGGAGACCCAGTACTTC. It encodes CASSRSPGGETQYF.

This chain uses TRBV7-2 with TRBJ2-3; 7 bases map to TRBD2. J gave up 4 bases and V 7 bases, and 14 bases lay outside the gene matches. The CDR3 is 16 amino acids. From germline, CDR1 is SGHTA and CDR2 FQGNSA. The chain's CDR3 is CASTPSLGGGADTQYF. CDR3 DNA sequence: TGTGCCAGCACCCCAAGTTTAGGTGGGGGGGCAGATACGCAGTATTTT.

About this clone itself: One end of the junction varies from germline; a read error may be responsible. The gene calls are TRBV18 and TRBJ1-1; the D is unclear. The CDR3 consists of 12 residues. The V gene's germline CDR1 is KGHSH and CDR2 LQKENI. The CDR3 DNA reads as TGTGCCAGCTCACCAGACCGGACCGAAGGTTTCTTT. As protein: CASSPDRTEGFF.

The chain joins TRBV7-9 to TRBJ2-5; D is unresolved. Germline V CDR1 and CDR2: SEHNR, FQNEAQ (reference sequence). Trimming stripped 3 bases from V and 1 base from J, with 6 bases between. The CDR3 has 13 amino acids. The CDR3 nucleotides read TGTGCCAGCAGCTTCTCGGTCCAAGAGACCCAGTACTTC. Translation: CASSFSVQETQYF.

This clone was observed once. This rearrangement joins TRBV29-1 to TRBJ1-1; TRBD1 is a possible D gene (6 bases). The germline CDR1 and CDR2 sequences are SQVTM and ANQGSEA. V lost 6 bases to trimming and J lost 1 base, with 12 bases between them. This CDR3 has 13 amino acids. The CDR3 here is CSVVDRPNTEAFF. The CDR3 region has the DNA TGCAGCGTGGTGGACAGACCGAACACTGAAGCTTTCTTT.

This clone was seen only a few times. The rearrangement joins TRBV6-4 to TRBJ1-2, with D uncertain. The CDR3 is 12 amino acids. Germline V gives CDR1 MRHNA, CDR2 SNTAGT. V was shortened by 8 bases and J by 6 bases, with 13 bases between the two germline ends. The CDR3 DNA follows: TGTGCCAGCCGAGGGCCGAGCGATGGCTACACCTTC. It is translated as CASRGPSDGYTF.

V and J are TRBV11-2 and TRBJ1-2; D remains unclear. The germline gives CDR1 SGHAT, CDR2 FQNNGV. V was shortened by 5 bases and J by 4 bases, with 17 bases between the two germline ends. CDR3 length equals 15 residues. The CDR3 region is CASSGSSWAGYGYTF. CDR3 nucleotide sequence: TGTGCCAGCAGCGGATCCAGTTGGGCGGGCTATGGCTACACCTTC.

The chain carries TRBV28 and TRBJ2-3; D is possibly TRBD2 (5 bases). V was pared by 7 bases and J by 5 bases, with 10 bases between. Germline lookup yields CDR1 MDHEN and CDR2 SYDVKM. The CDR3 has 12 amino acids. CDR3 coding DNA: TGTGCCAGCACCAGCGGTCGAGATACGCAGTATTTT. Its protein product is CASTSGRDTQYF.

This chain links TRBV2 with TRBJ1-5; tentatively, D is TRBD1 (5 bases). The germline V and J ends were trimmed by 6 bases and 7 bases, with 13 bases remaining between them. The germline CDR1 and CDR2 sequences are SNHLY and FYNNEI. The length of the CDR3 is 13 residues. Here the CDR3 DNA reads TGTGCCAGCAGGGTGGTTCCAGGGCAGCCCCAGCATTTT. It translates to CASRVVPGQPQHF.

The rearrangement links TRBV29-1 to TRBJ2-7, with 10 positions matching TRBD1. In germline, CDR1 is SQVTM, CDR2 ANQGSEA. The ends lost 5 bases at V and 7 bases at J; junction bases unmatched: 8. This CDR3 comprises 13 residues. The CDR3 loop reads CSVYDRGRWEQYF. For the CDR3, the DNA is TGCAGCGTTTATGACAGGGGGCGGTGGGAGCAGTACTTC.

The rearrangement links TRBV3-1 (or the pseudogene TRBV3-2) to TRBJ2-7; D not resolved. Trimming removed 0 bases from V and 9 bases from J, with 9 bases in between. The CDR3 is 12 residues long. Germline CDR1 LGHDT, CDR2 YNNKEL (reference sequence). For the CDR3, the DNA is TGTGCCAGCAGCCAAGAAGCTCTTGTGCAGTACTTC. Translated: CASSQEALVQYF.

This chain connects TRBV19 to TRBJ2-3, with 9 bases identical to TRBD2. With V trimmed by 1 base and J by 0 bases, 8 bases remained unmatched. Germline CDR1 and CDR2: LNHDA and SQIVND (reference sequence). CDR3 length: 18 residues. CDR3 sequence: CASSIARTSVTSTDTQYF. CDR3 nucleotides: TGTGCCAGTAGTATAGCCCGGACTAGCGTAACTAGCACAGATACGCAGTATTTT.

The genes are TRBV5-1 and TRBJ1-3; no clear D. V was cut by 0 bases and J by 0 bases, with 13 bases left in between. Germline assignment: CDR1 SGHRS and CDR2 YFSETQ. The CDR3 spans 17 residues. CDR3 bases: TGCGCCAGCAGCTTGGACGGGCTGCAGAGCTCTGGAAACACCATATATTTT. It yields the protein CASSLDGLQSSGNTIYF.

The genes are TRBV18 and TRBJ2-5; 10 nucleotides agree with TRBD1. V was clipped by 3 bases and J by 5 bases; unmatched bases: 9. This CDR3 comprises 16 residues. CDR1 is KGHSH, CDR2 LQKENI, per germline. CDR3 sequence: CASSPLTGGAGETQYF. Written as DNA, the CDR3 is TGTGCCAGCTCACCTTTGACAGGGGGCGCGGGCGAGACCCAGTACTTC. The variable domain in full, with the rest retrieved from reference TRBV18 and TRBJ2-5, is NAGVMQNPRHLVRRRGQEARLRCSPMKGHSHVYWYRQLPEEGLKFMVYLQKENIIDESGMPKERFSAEFPKEGPSILRIQQVVRGDSAAYFCASSPLTGGAGETQYFGPGTRLLVL.

The DNA of the CDR3 is TGCGCCAGCAGCTCGCCGGGGGGTCTTGGTAGTCTCTCCGAGCAGTACTTC. Its protein product is CASSSPGGLGSLSEQYF. V is TRBV5-1 and J is TRBJ2-7, with TRBD2 matching over 7 bases. CDR1 is SGHRS and CDR2 is YFSETQ in the germline V gene. V trimming: 3 bases; J trimming: 6 bases; junction bases outside the gene matches: 18. The CDR3 covers 17 residues.

This chain connects TRBV30 to TRBJ1-2; tentatively, D is TRBD1 (5 bases). This CDR3 is 12 amino acids long. Trimming stripped 4 bases from V and 4 bases from J, with 10 bases between. Germline V CDR1 and CDR2: GTSNPN, SVGIG (reference sequence). The CDR3 loop is CAWTAGGYGYTF. As DNA, the CDR3 is TGTGCCTGGACGGCGGGGGGCTATGGCTACACCTTC.

The CDR3 sequence: CASSPFLARADTQYF. Here the CDR3 DNA reads TGTGCCAGCAGTCCGTTCCTAGCCCGCGCAGATACGCAGTATTTT. The V and J genes are TRBV6-5 and TRBJ2-3; a possible D gene is TRBD2 (5 bases). Germline V gene lookup returns CDR1 MNHEY and CDR2 SVGAGI. CDR3 size: 15 residues. V was pared by 5 bases and J by 4 bases, with 16 bases between.

The rearrangement uses TRBV24-1 and TRBJ1-2; D is uncertain. The CDR3 consists of 14 residues. Germline CDR1 is KGHDR and CDR2 is SFDVKD. V was clipped by 3 bases and J by 7 bases, with 14 bases between them. The CDR3 reads CATSDRQREIGYTF. Here the CDR3 DNA reads TGTGCCACCAGTGATCGTCAGAGGGAGATTGGCTACACCTTC.

CDR3 residues: CASSRTGSNQPQHF. The DNA of the CDR3 is TGTGCCAGTAGCCGAACAGGAAGCAATCAGCCCCAGCATTTT. This chain connects TRBV19 to TRBJ1-5; TRBD1 is a possible D gene (5 bases). Trimming left V 6 bases short and J 1 base short, with 10 bases between. The length of the CDR3 is 14 residues. Looked up from germline, CDR1 is LNHDA and CDR2 is SQIVND (reference sequence).

This rearrangement joins TRBV19 to TRBJ1-6; D is perhaps TRBD1 (6 bases). CDR1 is LNHDA and CDR2 is SQIVND in the germline V gene (reference sequence). Between the trimmed V and J ends, which lost 6 bases and 9 bases, there was a span of 18 bases. The CDR3 length is 15 residues. CDR3 sequence (DNA): TGTGCCAGTAGAACGACAGGAAGGGGTGCTTCACCCCTCCACTTT. Translated: CASRTTGRGASPLHF.

The chain combines TRBV15 with TRBJ2-1; tentatively, D is TRBD1 or TRBD2 (6 bases each). The CDR3 loop spans 16 amino acids. Germline V lookup: CDR1 LNHNV, CDR2 YYDKDF (reference sequence). V gave up 0 bases and J gave up 2 bases, with 11 bases separating them. CDR3 nucleotide sequence: TGTGCCACCAGCAGAGATAGGAGGGGGGCCTACAATGAGCAGTTCTTC. This gives the protein CATSRDRRGAYNEQFF.

This clone has only one observation. The V gene is TRBV11-2, the J gene TRBJ1-5; tentative D call: TRBD1 (6 bases). Trimming removed 3 bases at V and 14 bases at J, with 17 bases between. Per the germline V gene, CDR1 is SGHAT and CDR2 is FQNNGV. This CDR3 comprises 13 residues. In DNA, the CDR3 is TGTGCCAGCAGCTTTTCACCGGACAGCAAAAAGCATTTT. Residues: CASSFSPDSKKHF.

This rearrangement joins TRBV11-2 to TRBJ1-1, with D hard to call. The V and J ends lost 5 bases and 4 bases respectively, with 14 bases between them. Germline V lookup: CDR1 SGHAT, CDR2 FQNNGV. The CDR3 spans 14 residues. In DNA form, the CDR3 reads TGTGCCAGCAGCAGCTGGGGAAGCGGCACTGAAGCTTTCTTT. This codes for CASSSWGSGTEAFF.

V gene TRBV10-3 combines with J gene TRBJ1-1, with 8 bases identical to TRBD1. This CDR3 comprises 14 residues. The V gene's germline CDR1 is ENHRY and CDR2 SYGVKD. The V and J ends lost 5 bases and 3 bases, in that order; junction bases with no gene match: 5. CDR3 amino acids: CAISYQGADTEAFF. Written as DNA, the CDR3 is TGTGCCATCAGTTACCAGGGGGCGGACACTGAAGCTTTCTTT.